A single sample is the source of the 5 T cell receptor beta chains below, sequenced in a study of shared clonotypes between healthy human individuals (dated by TCRdb to the early 2020s). Library creation used the immunoSEQ multiplex PCR assay. TCRdb limited this immuneACCESS table to in-frame rearrangements with V and J called. A share of clones is missing; checked studies link under half to unresolved V genes, and the rest is unexplained. The sample table contains about 490,000 clones; only one count was recorded for approximately 80% of them. 10% to 15% of the sample is taken by the ten largest. The sample taken for sequencing was PBMCs. The receptor set was obtained from a woman aged 40-49 years in good health. Some clones in this sample may be carry-over from other donors' samples.

The chain links TRBV28 to TRBJ1-2, with D perhaps matching TRBD1 (5 bases). The V and J ends lost 6 bases and 8 bases respectively, with 19 bases between them. This CDR3 region has 14 residues. CDR1 and CDR2 (germline): MDHEN, SYDVKM. CDR3 DNA: TGTGCCAGCAGAGAACCGGGGCGCGCGCTGGGCTACACCTTC. Translation gives CASREPGRALGYTF.

The CDR3, as DNA: TGTGCCAGTAGCAACCCAGGGGGCGTTGGTTCCGGGGAGCTGTTTTTT. Protein sequence: CASSNPGGVGSGELFF. This chain joins TRBV19 and TRBJ2-2, with 8 nucleotides matching TRBD1. This CDR3 is built from 16 residues. Germline V gene data show CDR1 as LNHDA and CDR2 as SQIVND (reference sequence). J lost 6 bases, V lost 6 bases, and 12 bases had no gene match.

The gene calls are TRBV5-5 and TRBJ2-7; 8 nucleotides match TRBD2. Losses at the gene ends were 4 bases for V and 5 bases for J; bases not matched to a gene: 8. CDR1 is SGHKS and CDR2 is YYEKEE in the germline V gene (reference sequence). The CDR3 is 14 amino acids. The CDR3 protein is CASSTPGLVHEQYF. The DNA for the CDR3 is TGTGCCAGCAGCACCCCGGGACTAGTCCACGAGCAGTACTTC.

The V gene is TRBV6-1, the J gene TRBJ1-1; D is uncertain. Germline V lookup: CDR1 MNHNS, CDR2 SASEGT. The CDR3 consists of 13 residues. Trimming took off 6 bases at V and 4 bases at J, with 12 bases between the two ends. The CDR3 sequence is CASSGRILTEAFF. In nucleotides, the CDR3 is TGTGCCAGCAGCGGACGCATCCTCACTGAAGCTTTCTTT.

The genes are TRBV9 and TRBJ2-4; 16 positions match TRBD2. The CDR3 consists of 18 residues. V was clipped by 3 bases and J by 1 base; unmatched bases: 4. The germline V gene has CDR1 SGDLS and CDR2 YYNGEE. CDR3 DNA: TGTGCCAGCAGCGGGGGACTAGCGGGAGGGCCGGCCAAAAACATTCAGTACTTC. It yields the protein CASSGGLAGGPAKNIQYF.